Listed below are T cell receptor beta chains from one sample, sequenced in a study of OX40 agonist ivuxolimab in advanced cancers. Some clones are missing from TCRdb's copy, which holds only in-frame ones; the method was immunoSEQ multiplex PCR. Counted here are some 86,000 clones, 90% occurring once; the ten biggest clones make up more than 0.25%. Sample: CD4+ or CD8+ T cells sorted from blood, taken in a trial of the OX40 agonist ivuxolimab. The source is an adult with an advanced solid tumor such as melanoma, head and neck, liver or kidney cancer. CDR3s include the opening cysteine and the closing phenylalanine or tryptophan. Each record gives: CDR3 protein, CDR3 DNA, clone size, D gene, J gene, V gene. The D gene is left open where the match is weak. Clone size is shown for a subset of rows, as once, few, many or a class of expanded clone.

CASSQKVLMNTEAFF	TGTGCCAGCAGCCAGAAGGTGCTTATGAACACTGAAGCTTTCTTT	NA	NA	TRBJ1-1	TRBV2
CSVGKTGASYEQYF	TGCAGCGTGGGAAAGACAGGGGCCTCCTACGAGCAGTACTTC	NA	TRBD1	TRBJ2-7	TRBV29-1
CASSREEGQNNEQFF	TGTGCCAGCAGCCGTGAGGAGGGACAAAACAATGAGCAGTTCTTC	NA	NA	TRBJ2-1	TRBV21-1
CASALIGTDTQYF	TGTGCCAGCGCTCTTATTGGCACAGATACGCAGTATTTT	NA	NA	TRBJ2-3	TRBV28
CASSSPDPLDTQYF	TGCGCCAGCAGCTCACCAGACCCACTGGATACGCAGTATTTT	NA	NA	TRBJ2-3	TRBV5-1
CASSLNGAGNTQYF	TGTGCCAGCAGCTTGAACGGGGCCGGAAATACGCAGTATTTT	NA	NA	TRBJ2-3	TRBV5-4
CASSLGQGKNEQYF	TGCGCCAGCAGCTTGGGACAGGGGAAGAACGAGCAGTACTTC	NA	TRBD1	TRBJ2-7	TRBV5-1
CASSQVPVRLGRSTQYF	TGCGCCAGCAGCCAAGTCCCGGTCCGTCTAGGGAGGTCTACGCAGTATTTT	NA	NA	TRBJ2-3	TRBV4-1
CASSEEGTSGGPLRTDTQYF	TGTGCCAGCAGTGAAGAAGGGACTAGCGGGGGCCCATTACGCACAGATACGCAGTATTTT	NA	TRBD2	TRBJ2-3	TRBV6-1
CASSSRQKSDSDSPLHF	TGTGCCAGCAGCTCCCGACAAAAAAGTGACAGTGATTCACCCCTCCACTTT	NA	NA	TRBJ1-6	TRBV13
CASSPGGGDNSPLHF	TGTGCCAGCAGCCCAGGGGGCGGCGATAATTCACCCCTCCACTTT	NA	TRBD1	TRBJ1-6	TRBV9
CASSLRQTVYGYTF	TGTGCCAGCAGTTTACGGCAAACCGTCTATGGCTACACCTTC	NA	NA	TRBJ1-2	TRBV27
CASSGQVQGEKLFF	TGTGCCAGCAGCGGACAGGTGCAAGGTGAAAAACTGTTTTTT	few	NA	TRBJ1-4	TRBV9
CASSPKTPDPKETQYF	TGTGCCAGCTCACCAAAAACCCCAGACCCGAAAGAGACCCAGTACTTC	NA	NA	TRBJ2-5	TRBV18
CASSLGLNTDTQYF	TGTGCCAGCAGCCTAGGACTGAACACAGATACGCAGTATTTT	NA	NA	TRBJ2-3	TRBV2
CASSKGRVGYGYTF	TGTGCCAGTAGTAAGGGCAGGGTAGGATATGGCTACACCTTC	NA	NA	TRBJ1-2	TRBV19
CASSPNPEAAPPAFF	TGTGCCAGCTCACCAAACCCGGAGGCTGCACCCCCAGCTTTCTTT	NA	NA	TRBJ1-1	TRBV18
CASSMQGTANSPLHF	TGTGCCAGCAGTATGCAAGGTACAGCGAATTCACCCCTCCACTTT	NA	NA	TRBJ1-6	TRBV2